This TCR beta chain is drawn from a study of blood T cell repertoires in COVID-19. At the level of the study: From T cells, B-cell-depleted T cells, or PBMCs came the material, which was cDNA or gDNA.

Under the authors' procedure: The assay estimated nucleated cells by amplifying reference gene primers. This table comes from immunoSEQ multiplex PCR, and its TCRdb copy is limited to in-frame clones, with some not included. D and trimming were read from the DNA, whereas the V and J calls and clone size are those reported in that table. The data hold under 200,000 clones, with around 80% observed a single time. CDR3 length equals 13 residues. Trimming took off 5 bases at V and 8 bases at J, with 15 bases between the two ends. The chain uses TRBV12-3 or TRBV12-4 and TRBJ1-2; TRBD1 might be the D (6 bases). Sample: peripheral blood. The TCR originated in an older man with active or convalescent COVID-19. The CDR3 is CASSPDRSRGYTF. In nucleotides, the CDR3 is TGTGCCAGCAGTCCCGACAGGTCACGAGGCTACACCTTC.